This TCR beta chain was recovered during a study of blood T cell repertoires in COVID-19 (dated by TCRdb to 2018 to 2020). About the full investigation: Samples covering the acute and convalescent phases of COVID-19 were provided by collaborators in the United States, Italy and Spain. Nearly every sample came with metadata listing a de-identified subject ID, COVID-19 status, age in years and sex. The repertoires were released in a freely available public database meant as a resource for research on the immune response to SARS-CoV-2. The prospective study material was composed of cDNA or gDNA derived from T cells, B-cell-depleted T cells, or PBMCs. Subjects who had been exposed to COVID-19, were actively infected with it, or had recovered from it provided the deeply sampled blood TCRbeta repertoires that made up the dataset. HLA class I and class II types, where available, came from metadata supplied by the sample provider rather than from assay-based typing. The samples were drawn from the first 160 participants of the ongoing ImmuneRACE study and from over a thousand subjects provided by 6 global collaborators.

CDR3 length: 15 amino acids, cysteine to phenylalanine. This entry keeps only the CDR3 DNA: 45 bases, framed from base 1. The V end gives up 3 bases and the J end 7 bases, leaving 14 bases in the junction not matched to a gene. CDR1 and CDR2 are drawn from the germline V gene (reference sequence): GTSNPN, SVGIG. Findings and caveats that apply to the study as a whole: How much clinical and demographic metadata was included differed by source and by participant, and the metadata was provided uncurated.

Participants in the prospective study were enrolled through a virtual design, were aged roughly 18 to 90 years, and lived in 24 United States geographic areas. In the prospective study, cohorts were assigned on the basis of participant-reported clinical history obtained from a screening survey and a study questionnaire. In the prospective study, mobile phlebotomists collected whole blood, serum and a nasopharyngeal or oropharyngeal swab from each participant. Additional blood draws and questionnaires over an approximately 2-month period could optionally be provided by prospective study participants. Prospective study blood samples were shipped either frozen or at room temperature before DNA extraction. The immunoSEQ Assay, a bias-controlled multiplex PCR, was used to amplify TCRbeta CDR3 regions from genomic DNA. Processing in the source paper ran as follows. Within the assay, amplification of reference gene primers was used to estimate how many nucleated cells each sample contained. To quantify the absolute abundance of each unique TCRbeta CDR3 rearrangement, sequence reads were collapsed and filtered. For each sample, productive Simpson clonality was calculated as the square root of Simpson's diversity index across productive rearrangements. The source is immuneACCESS, and TCRdb retained only in-frame sequences with V and J called. Part of the clones is not carried over; for the studies checked, unresolved V genes explain less than half of this, and the remainder is unexplained. That table is the source of V, J and clone size, and D and trimming were worked out from the DNA. This sample lists approximately 220,000 clones; about four fifths were detected once. The ten largest clones represent under 1.5% of the sample.

In this sample, this clone turned up once. Its antigen is currently not known. No base qualities exist here, and no much larger clone lies one base off it. The rearranged segments are TRBV30 and TRBJ2-7; 8 bases in between match TRBD2. The source of this sequence is a woman aged 40 to 50 with acute COVID-19. Sequencing was done on a sample of PBMCs or T cells enriched from blood (not recorded which). The nucleotide sequence reads TGTGCCTGGAGACTTCCGGGCGGGAGGCCTCTAGAGCAGTACTTC. It is translated as CAWRLPGGRPLEQYF.